The clone carrying this TCR beta chain was seen once. The data were obtained in a study of T cell clonotyping in hematopoietic cell transplantation. The V and J ends lost 4 bases and 0 bases respectively, with 15 bases between them. CDR1 GTSNPN and CDR2 SVGIG come from the germline V gene (reference sequence). CDR3 length equals 15 residues. Time point indicated: recipient sample about 28 days before transplant, after cytoreduction. The data were produced by immunoSEQ multiplex PCR, yet TCRdb's version contains in-frame clones alone and is incomplete. The table lists some 16,000 clones, 93% of them singletons, with under 2% in the top ten.

The sequence was collected from a man younger than 35 with biphenotypic leukemia. Some clones in this sample may be carry-over from other donors' samples. Sequenced material: peripheral blood mononuclear cells, taken before stem cell transplant. The V and J genes are TRBV30 and TRBJ1-1, with a tentative D call TRBD1 (5 bases). In DNA form, the CDR3 reads TGTGCCTGGACTAAGTGGGGGACCCTGAACACTGAAGCTTTCTTT. Encoded protein: CAWTKWGTLNTEAFF.